This T cell receptor beta chain was recovered during a study of T-cell reconstitution after alpha-beta-depleted transplantation in children. Concerning this clonotype itself: The antigen is unknown.

Unique molecular identifiers were incorporated into the prepared TCRbeta library. A single record per CDR3 protein comes from TCRdb applying MiXCR to the PCR reads. Among about 980,000 distinct CDR3 sequences listed, roughly 31% were seen once. Study outcomes and limitations: Expanded clones from the graft, numbering several hundred, reportedly supplied alpha-beta T cells about two months after transplant. Certain patients had high TCRbeta diversity at day 60, and it came from recipient T cells and thymic progenitors that survived. A year post-transplant, T-cell counts and diversity derived mostly from newly produced T cells.

CDR1 is SGHDT and CDR2 is YYEEEE in the germline V gene. This CDR3 spans 14 amino acids. Trimming left V 3 bases short and J 2 bases short, with 11 bases between. The V call is TRBV5-6, the J call TRBJ2-5, with D tentatively TRBD1 or TRBD2 (5 bases each). This TCR came from a boy under two years old who had a stem cell transplant for SCID, so the T cells may come from the graft donor. The sequences come from PBMCs, mostly from graft donor cells, collected 360 days after TCRalphabeta/CD19-depleted stem cell transplant. This CDR3 reads CASSYYGGQETQYF. The DNA of the CDR3 is TGTGCCAGCAGCTATTATGGGGGTCAAGAGACCCAGTACTTC.